Listed below are T cell receptor beta chains from one sample, sequenced in a study of CD8+ T cells in alopecia areata. Data came from immunoSEQ multiplex PCR; TCRdb stores just in-frame clones and leaves some out. The sample has roughly 200,000 clones; approximately 40% are singletons. The specimen comprised CD4+ T cells sorted from blood, sampled around week 36, from a patient treated with tofacitinib. Receptors were obtained from a human donor with alopecia areata. Each CDR3 is given with its conserved first and last residue. Each record gives: V gene, J gene, D gene, clone size, CDR3 DNA, CDR3 protein. D genes are given only for firm matches. Clone size is not always given. Where it is, it says once, few, many or a class for expanded clones.

TRBV5-4	TRBJ2-7	.	few	TGTGCCAGCAGCCTAACATACCTTTCCGAGCAGTACTTC	CASSLTYLSEQYF
TRBV27	TRBJ2-3	.	.	TGTGCCAGCCTGTCACAGGGTTCAGATACGCAGTATTTT	CASLSQGSDTQYF
TRBV5-1	TRBJ2-1	.	.	TGCGCCAGCACCCCGGGAGCCTCCTACAATGAGCAGTTCTTC	CASTPGASYNEQFF
TRBV9	TRBJ2-3	.	many	TGTGCCAGCAGCGAGGGCCCCGGGACTGCCCCCACAGATACGCAGTATTTT	CASSEGPGTAPTDTQYF
TRBV6-5	TRBJ2-5	.	few	TGTGCCAGCGCTGTGATAGGTGGAGAGACCCAGTACTTC	CASAVIGGETQYF
TRBV5-4	TRBJ2-5	.	.	TGTGCCAGCAGCGCCGGGCTCGGGGAGACCCAGTACTTC	CASSAGLGETQYF
TRBV7-2	TRBJ1-1	.	.	TGTGCCAGCACCAGCACAGGGCTGGGCACTGAAGCTTTCTTT	CASTSTGLGTEAFF
TRBV7-2	TRBJ1-1	.	once	TGTGCCAGCAGCCTGCTCGGCACTGAAGCTTTCTTT	CASSLLGTEAFF
TRBV23-1	TRBJ1-2	TRBD1	few	TGCGCCGGGGGGACAGTCCATGGCTACACCTTC	CAGGTVHGYTF
TRBV12-5	TRBJ2-7	TRBD1	.	TGTGCTACCCGCCTCCAGTGGGGACAGGGGTTTTACGAGCAGTACTTC	CATRLQWGQGFYEQYF
TRBV9	TRBJ2-7	TRBD2	.	TGTGCCAGCAGCGCGGCTAGCGGGACCTACGAGCAGTACTTC	CASSAASGTYEQYF
TRBV4-1	TRBJ2-5	.	.	TGCGCCAGCAGCTCGGGTCCCCAAGAGACCCAGTACTTC	CASSSGPQETQYF
TRBV20-1	TRBJ2-2	.	.	TGCAGTGCGGCAGCCGGGGAGCTGTTTTTT	CSAAAGELFF
TRBV29-1	TRBJ1-1	.	.	TGCAGCGTTGAAGATACCGGGGGCCTTTCAGCTTTCTTT	CSVEDTGGLSAFF
TRBV7-8	TRBJ1-5	.	.	TGTGCCAGCAGCGCCATTTCAGGCGGGCGTCGCAATCAGCCCCAGCATTTT	CASSAISGGRRNQPQHF
TRBV29-1	TRBJ2-1	TRBD1	.	TGCAGCGGCCGCAGAGGGGGCTCCCTTATCAATGAGCAGTTCTTC	CSGRRGGSLINEQFF
TRBV28	TRBJ2-5	.	few	TGTGCCAGCAGTTTCGAGGGAAGGGGCGAGACCCAGTACTTC	CASSFEGRGETQYF
TRBV7-9	TRBJ1-4	.	.	TGTGCCAGCAGCCGAATGCCCTTTACAACTAATGAAAAACTGTTTTTT	CASSRMPFTTNEKLFF
TRBV25-1	TRBJ1-6	.	.	TGTGCCAGCAGTGCCAGTCTGATCTTTGGCCTCCACTTT	CASSASLIFGLHF
TRBV19	TRBJ2-3	TRBD1	.	TGTGCCAGCGGACGACGGACAGGTCTCACGCAGTATTTT	CASGRRTGLTQYF
TRBV30	TRBJ2-1	TRBD1	.	TGTGCCTGGAGCCGGGACAGGGCCTCTGGTGGTGAGCAGTTCTTC	CAWSRDRASGGEQFF
TRBV2	TRBJ2-3	.	once	TGTGCCAGCAGGGGGCGCGACACAGATACGCAGTATTTT	CASRGRDTDTQYF
TRBV29-1	TRBJ1-1	.	.	TGCAGCGTGGCAGGAAGAACGAACACTGAAGCTTTCTTT	CSVAGRTNTEAFF
TRBV7-2	TRBJ2-4	TRBD2	.	TGTGCCAGCAGCTTAGCTCGGACTAGCGGGATATACTTC	CASSLARTSGIYF
TRBV30	TRBJ1-1	.	.	TGTGCCTGGAGAGAAGCGGTGAACACTGAAGCTTTCTTT	CAWREAVNTEAFF
TRBV11-2	TRBJ2-1	.	few	TGTGCCAGCAGCTTATCCGGCGTTGAGCAGTTCTTC	CASSLSGVEQFF
TRBV4-3	TRBJ2-6	.	.	TGCGCCAGCAGCCAAGATTGGGGGGCTGGGGCCAACGTCCTGACTTTC	CASSQDWGAGANVLTF
TRBV5-1	TRBJ2-1	.	.	TGCGCCAGCAGCTTGGTTCTAGGGCAGGATGAGCAGTTCTTC	CASSLVLGQDEQFF
TRBV5-1	TRBJ1-2	.	.	TGCGCCAGCAGCTTCACAGGAGAGAGTGACTATGGCTACACCTTC	CASSFTGESDYGYTF
TRBV7-6	TRBJ1-1	TRBD1	few	TGTGCCAGCAGCTCGGGGACAGGCCGAAACACTGAAGCTTTCTTT	CASSSGTGRNTEAFF
TRBV18	TRBJ1-1	.	.	TGTGCCAGCTCACCGGGGGTGAACACTGAAGCTTTCTTT	CASSPGVNTEAFF
TRBV20-1	TRBJ2-7	.	.	TGCAGTGCTGCTGTTCTCAACGAGCAGTACTTC	CSAAVLNEQYF
TRBV5-1	TRBJ1-2	TRBD1	.	TGCGCCAGCAGCTTGGACACACAGGGGTCTCGCTATGGCTACACCTTC	CASSLDTQGSRYGYTF
TRBV28	TRBJ2-7	.	.	TGTGCCAGCAGTTTAGGGCGGTACGAGCAGTACTTC	CASSLGRYEQYF
TRBV6-1	TRBJ2-1	TRBD2	few	TGTGCCAGCTCCGCGGGAGGGCCGGGGAATGAGCAGTTCTTC	CASSAGGPGNEQFF
TRBV29-1	TRBJ2-7	TRBD2	.	TGCAGCGTTGGGGGGAGGGCCGACTACGAGCAGTACTTC	CSVGGRADYEQYF
TRBV5-1	TRBJ1-1	TRBD1	.	TGCGCCAGCAGCTTGGAGACAGGGGGCTTGGTGAACACTGAAGCTTTCTTT	CASSLETGGLVNTEAFF
TRBV29-1	TRBJ2-4	TRBD2	.	TGCAGCGTTGAAAGCGGGAAGGGTGATGTCAAAAACATTCAGTACTTC	CSVESGKGDVKNIQYF
TRBV30	TRBJ2-7	.	few	TGTGCCTGGAGTTCAGGGGCCAGCGAGCAGTACTTC	CAWSSGASEQYF
TRBV6-6	TRBJ2-1	TRBD1	.	TGTGCCAGCAGCCACGGGACAGGGACGAATGATGAGCAGTTCTTC	CASSHGTGTNDEQFF
TRBV5-6	TRBJ2-7	.	few	TGTGCCAGCAGCTTGGGACTAGAGGTCTACGAGCAGTACTTC	CASSLGLEVYEQYF
TRBV29-1	TRBJ2-7	TRBD2	.	TGCAGCGTCGAAGGCCTAGCGGGAGGGGCCTACGAGCAGTACTTC	CSVEGLAGGAYEQYF